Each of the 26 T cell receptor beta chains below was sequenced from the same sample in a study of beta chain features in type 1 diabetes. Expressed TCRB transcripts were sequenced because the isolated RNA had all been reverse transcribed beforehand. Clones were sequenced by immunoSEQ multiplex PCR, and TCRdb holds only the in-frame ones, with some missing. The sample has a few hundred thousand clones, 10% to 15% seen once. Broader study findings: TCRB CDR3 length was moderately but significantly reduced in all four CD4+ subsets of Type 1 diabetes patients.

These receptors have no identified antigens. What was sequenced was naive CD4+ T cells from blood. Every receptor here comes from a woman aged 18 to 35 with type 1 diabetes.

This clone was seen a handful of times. The CDR3 DNA is TGTGCCAGCAGCACCGGACTAACCTACAATGAGCAGTTCTTC. This translates into CASSTGLTYNEQFF. The chain couples TRBV9 to TRBJ2-1, with D possibly matching TRBD2 (6 bases). The CDR3 consists of 14 residues. Trimming pared 4 bases from V and 2 bases from J, leaving 10 bases between. CDR1 SGDLS and CDR2 YYNGEE come from the germline V gene.

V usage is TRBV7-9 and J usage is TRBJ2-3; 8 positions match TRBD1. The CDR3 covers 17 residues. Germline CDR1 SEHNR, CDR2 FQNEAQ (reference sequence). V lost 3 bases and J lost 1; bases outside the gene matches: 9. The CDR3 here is CASSFLGQGIGTDTQYF. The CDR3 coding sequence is TGTGCCAGCAGCTTCCTAGGACAGGGAATTGGCACAGATACGCAGTATTTT.

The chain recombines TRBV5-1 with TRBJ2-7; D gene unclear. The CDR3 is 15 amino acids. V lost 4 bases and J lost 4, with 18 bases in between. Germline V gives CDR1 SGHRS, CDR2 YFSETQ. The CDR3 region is CASSTMPGSEYEQYF. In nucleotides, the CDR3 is TGCGCCAGCAGCACCATGCCGGGTTCAGAATACGAGCAGTACTTC.

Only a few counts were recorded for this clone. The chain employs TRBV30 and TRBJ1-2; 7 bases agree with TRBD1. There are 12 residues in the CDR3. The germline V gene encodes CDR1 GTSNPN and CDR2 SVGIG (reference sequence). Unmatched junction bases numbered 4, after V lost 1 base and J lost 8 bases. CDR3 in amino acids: CAWSEGAWGYTF. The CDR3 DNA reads TGTGCCTGGAGTGAGGGGGCATGGGGCTACACCTTC.

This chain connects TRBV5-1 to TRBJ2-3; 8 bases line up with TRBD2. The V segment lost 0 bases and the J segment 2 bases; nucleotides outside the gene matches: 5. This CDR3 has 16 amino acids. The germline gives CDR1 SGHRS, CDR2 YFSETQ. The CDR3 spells CASSLGRGGTTDTQYF. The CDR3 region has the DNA TGCGCCAGCAGCTTGGGCCGCGGGGGGACCACAGATACGCAGTATTTT.

The DNA for the CDR3 is TGTGCCAGCAGCGTGTCTAGCGGAAACAATGAGCAGTTCTTC. Protein product: CASSVSSGNNEQFF. The V and J genes are TRBV9 and TRBJ2-1; 7 positions agree with TRBD2. J lost 5 bases, V lost 2 bases, and 4 bases had no gene match. Germline CDR1 SGDLS, CDR2 YYNGEE. There are 14 residues in the CDR3.

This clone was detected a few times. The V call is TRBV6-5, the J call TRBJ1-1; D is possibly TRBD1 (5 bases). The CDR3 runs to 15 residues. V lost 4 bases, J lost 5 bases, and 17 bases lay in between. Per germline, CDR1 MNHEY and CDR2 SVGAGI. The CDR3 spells CASSSGAGWRTEAFF. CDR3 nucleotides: TGTGCCAGCAGTTCGGGCGCAGGGTGGCGGACTGAAGCTTTCTTT.

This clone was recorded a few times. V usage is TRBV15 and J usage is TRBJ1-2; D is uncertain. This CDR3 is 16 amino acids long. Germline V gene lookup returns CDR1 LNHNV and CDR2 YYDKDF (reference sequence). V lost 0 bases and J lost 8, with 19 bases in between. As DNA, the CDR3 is TGTGCCACCAGCAGAGATATCCCCGAAGCGGGCGGGGGCTACACCTTC. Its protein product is CATSRDIPEAGGGYTF.

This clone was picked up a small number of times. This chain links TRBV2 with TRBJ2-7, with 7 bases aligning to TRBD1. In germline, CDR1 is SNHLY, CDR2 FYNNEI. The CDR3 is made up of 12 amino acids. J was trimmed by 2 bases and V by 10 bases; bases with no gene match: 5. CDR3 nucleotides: TGTGCCATCCAGGGGGAGACCTACGAGCAGTACTTC. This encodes CAIQGETYEQYF.

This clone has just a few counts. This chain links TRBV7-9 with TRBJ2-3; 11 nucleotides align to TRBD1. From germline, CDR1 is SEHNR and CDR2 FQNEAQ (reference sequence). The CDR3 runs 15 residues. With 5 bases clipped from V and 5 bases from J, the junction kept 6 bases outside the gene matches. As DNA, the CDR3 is TGTGCCAGCAGCGGAAGGACAGGGGGCAGAGATACGCAGTATTTT. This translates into CASSGRTGGRDTQYF.

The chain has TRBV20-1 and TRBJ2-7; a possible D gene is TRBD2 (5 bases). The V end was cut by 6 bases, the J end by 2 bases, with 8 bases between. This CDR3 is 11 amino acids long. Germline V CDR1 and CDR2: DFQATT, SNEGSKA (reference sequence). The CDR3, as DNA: TGCAGTGCAACCGGGACCTACGAGCAGTACTTC. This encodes CSATGTYEQYF.

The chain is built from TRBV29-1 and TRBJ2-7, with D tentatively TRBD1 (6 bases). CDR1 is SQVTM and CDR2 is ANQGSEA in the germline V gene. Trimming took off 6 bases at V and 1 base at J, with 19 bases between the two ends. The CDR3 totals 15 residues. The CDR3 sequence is CSVFRGKGNSYEQYF. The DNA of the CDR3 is TGCAGCGTCTTCAGGGGAAAGGGTAATTCCTACGAGCAGTACTTC.

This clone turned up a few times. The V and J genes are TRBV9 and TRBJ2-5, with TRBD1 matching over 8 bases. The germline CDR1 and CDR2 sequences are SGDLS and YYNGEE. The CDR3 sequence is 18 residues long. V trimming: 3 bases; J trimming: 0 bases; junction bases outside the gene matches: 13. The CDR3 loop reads CASSGTPRTGTYQETQYF. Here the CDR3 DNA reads TGTGCCAGCAGCGGCACGCCCCGGACAGGGACGTACCAAGAGACCCAGTACTTC.

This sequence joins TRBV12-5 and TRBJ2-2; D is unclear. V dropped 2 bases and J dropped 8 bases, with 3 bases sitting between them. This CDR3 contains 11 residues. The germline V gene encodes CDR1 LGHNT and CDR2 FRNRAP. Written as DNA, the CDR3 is TGTGCTAGTGGTTTGTCTGGGGAGCTGTTTTTT. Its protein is CASGLSGELFF.

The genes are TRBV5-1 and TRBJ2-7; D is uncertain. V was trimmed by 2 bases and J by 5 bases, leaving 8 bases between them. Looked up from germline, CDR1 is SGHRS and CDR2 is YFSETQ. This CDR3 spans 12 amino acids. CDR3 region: CASSFNSDEQYF. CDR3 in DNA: TGCGCCAGCAGCTTCAACTCGGACGAGCAGTACTTC.

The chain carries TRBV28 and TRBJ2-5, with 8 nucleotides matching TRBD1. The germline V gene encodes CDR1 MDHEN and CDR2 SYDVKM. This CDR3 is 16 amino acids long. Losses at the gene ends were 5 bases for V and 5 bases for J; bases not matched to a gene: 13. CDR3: CASSPLGTGGSETQYF. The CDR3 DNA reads TGTGCCAGCAGTCCCCTCGGAACAGGGGGGTCGGAGACCCAGTACTTC.

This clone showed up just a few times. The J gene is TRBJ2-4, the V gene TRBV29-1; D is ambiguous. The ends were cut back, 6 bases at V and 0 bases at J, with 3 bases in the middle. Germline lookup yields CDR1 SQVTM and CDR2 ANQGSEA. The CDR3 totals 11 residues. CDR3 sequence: CSVRAKNIQYF. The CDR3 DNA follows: TGCAGCGTGAGAGCCAAAAACATTCAGTACTTC.

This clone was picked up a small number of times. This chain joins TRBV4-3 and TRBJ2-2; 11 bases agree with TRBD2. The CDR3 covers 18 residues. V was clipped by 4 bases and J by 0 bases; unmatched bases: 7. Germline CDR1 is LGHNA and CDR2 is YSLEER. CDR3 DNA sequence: TGCGCCAGCAGCCGGAGTAGCGGGAGGGCCGCGAACACCGGGGAGCTGTTTTTT. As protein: CASSRSSGRAANTGELFF.

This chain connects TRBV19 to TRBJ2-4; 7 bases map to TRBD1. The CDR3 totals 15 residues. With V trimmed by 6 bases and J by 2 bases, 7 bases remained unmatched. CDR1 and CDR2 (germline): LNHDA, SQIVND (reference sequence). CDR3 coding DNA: TGTGCCAGTAGGCCGACAGGGAGAACCAAAAACATTCAGTACTTC. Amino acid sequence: CASRPTGRTKNIQYF.

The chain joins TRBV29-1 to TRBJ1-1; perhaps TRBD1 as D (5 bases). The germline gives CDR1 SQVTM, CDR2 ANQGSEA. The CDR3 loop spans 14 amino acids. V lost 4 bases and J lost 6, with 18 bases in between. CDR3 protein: CSVGAGGGGAEAFF. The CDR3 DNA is TGCAGCGTTGGGGCCGGGGGAGGAGGGGCTGAAGCTTTCTTT.

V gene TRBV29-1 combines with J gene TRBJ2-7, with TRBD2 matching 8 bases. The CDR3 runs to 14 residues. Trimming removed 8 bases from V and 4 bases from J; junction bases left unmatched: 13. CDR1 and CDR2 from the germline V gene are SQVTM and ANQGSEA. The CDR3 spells CSCLVSGSLYEQYF. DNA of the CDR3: TGCAGCTGCCTAGTAAGCGGGAGTCTGTACGAGCAGTACTTC.

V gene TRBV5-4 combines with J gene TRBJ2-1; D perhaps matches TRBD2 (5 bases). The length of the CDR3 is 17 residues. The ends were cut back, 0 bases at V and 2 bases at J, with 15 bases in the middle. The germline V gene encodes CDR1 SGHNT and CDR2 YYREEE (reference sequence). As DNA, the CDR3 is TGTGCCAGCAGCTTGGGCGGTGGACTGCAGACCTACAATGAGCAGTTCTTC. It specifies CASSLGGGLQTYNEQFF.

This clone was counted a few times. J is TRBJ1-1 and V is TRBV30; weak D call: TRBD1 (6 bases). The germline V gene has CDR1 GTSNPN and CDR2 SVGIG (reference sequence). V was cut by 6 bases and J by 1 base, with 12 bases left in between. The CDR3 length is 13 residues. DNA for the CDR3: TGTGCCTGTCAGGGGTCCGAGAACACTGAAGCTTTCTTT. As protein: CACQGSENTEAFF.

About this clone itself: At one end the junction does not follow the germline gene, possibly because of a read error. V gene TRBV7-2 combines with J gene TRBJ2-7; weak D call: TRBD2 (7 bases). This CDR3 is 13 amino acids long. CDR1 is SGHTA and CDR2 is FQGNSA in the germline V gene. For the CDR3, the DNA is TGTGCCAGCAGCTTAGAAGGGGGGGTTACCAAAGACTTC. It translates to CASSLEGGVTKDF.

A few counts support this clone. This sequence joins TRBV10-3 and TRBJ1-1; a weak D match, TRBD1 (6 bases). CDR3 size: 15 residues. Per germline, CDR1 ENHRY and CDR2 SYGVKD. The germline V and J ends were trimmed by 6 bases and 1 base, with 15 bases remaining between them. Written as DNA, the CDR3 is TGTGCCATCAGCGTTAGCGACAGGTCGAACACTGAAGCTTTCTTT. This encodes CAISVSDRSNTEAFF.

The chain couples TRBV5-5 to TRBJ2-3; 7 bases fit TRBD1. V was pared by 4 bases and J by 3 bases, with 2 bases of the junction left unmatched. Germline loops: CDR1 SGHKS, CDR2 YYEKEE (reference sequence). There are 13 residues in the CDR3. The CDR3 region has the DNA TGTGCCAGCAGCCTGACAGGGACAGATACGCAGTATTTT. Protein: CASSLTGTDTQYF.